This TCR beta chain is drawn from a study of blood T cell repertoires in COVID-19 (TCRdb year 2020). About the investigation overall: The collaborator samples originated in the United States, Italy and Spain and spanned the acute and convalescent phases of COVID-19. The repertoires were released in a freely available public database intended as a resource for research on the immune response to SARS-CoV-2. Deeply sampled blood TCRbeta repertoires from subjects exposed to, actively infected with, or recovered from COVID-19 were included in the dataset. The material from the prospective study consisted of cDNA or gDNA derived from T cells, B-cell-depleted T cells, or PBMCs. The samples were drawn from two sources: the first 160 participants of the ongoing ImmuneRACE study, and fewer than 1,500 subjects contributed by 6 global collaborators. Where available, HLA class I and class II types were obtained from metadata supplied by the sample provider rather than from assay-based typing. Sample metadata almost always included a de-identified subject ID, COVID-19 status, age in years and sex. The research as a whole found: The amount of clinical and demographic metadata varied by source and participant and was provided uncurated.

Whole blood was collected in K2EDTA tubes by collaborating institutions according to the institutions' own protocols. For TCRbeta analysis, collaborators shipped samples in one of three forms: frozen whole blood, isolated PBMCs, or DNA extracted from either of those sample types. In the case of this clone: What this receptor recognizes is not known. Base qualities are not provided; no much larger clone lies one nucleotide away.

TCRbeta CDR3 regions were amplified from genomic DNA by means of the immunoSEQ Assay, a bias-controlled multiplex PCR. The authors processed their data as follows. The number of nucleated cells in each sample was estimated from the amplification of reference gene primers within the assay. Sequence reads were collapsed and filtered to measure the absolute abundance of every unique TCRbeta CDR3 rearrangement. For each sample, productive Simpson clonality was calculated as the square root of Simpson's diversity index across productive rearrangements. TCRdb took this table from immuneACCESS and kept in-frame rearrangements with V and J called. Such tables lack part of the clones; where checked against another copy, unresolved V genes explain under half of the gap, and the rest is unexplained. D and trimming were read from the DNA, whereas the V and J calls and clone size are those reported in that table. A total of about 180,000 clones appear in this sample, 82% of them only once. The ten largest account for about 10% of the sample.

The CDR3 goes from the cysteine to the phenylalanine over 14 residues. Kept here is only the CDR3 DNA, which spans 42 bases and is read in frame from base 1. The germline V gene gives CDR1 as SGDLS and CDR2 as YYNGEE. V is pared back by 7 bases and J by 1 base, with 14 bases lying between the germline termini. Recombination linked TRBV9 to TRBJ1-1; TRBD1 is perhaps the D gene, given 5 matching bases. This TCR came from a woman older than 75 with active or convalescent COVID-19. Specimen: peripheral blood. The sequenced DNA is TGTGCCAGCGTTAGAGGCAGGGAGAACACTGAAGCTTTCTTT. Its amino acids are CASVRGRENTEAFF.